The 20 T cell receptor beta chains presented below share a single source sample, sequenced in a study of blood T cell repertoires in COVID-19. Generated by immunoSEQ multiplex PCR, the TCRdb table keeps only in-frame clones and is missing some. Among 500,000 or so clones listed, about 90% were seen once. The sequenced material came from PBMCs or T cells enriched from blood (not recorded which). The origin of the receptors is a woman under 30 who had recovered from COVID-19.

V is TRBV10-3 and J is TRBJ1-1; D is unclear. The CDR3 consists of 13 residues. Trimming took off 7 bases at V and 1 base at J, with 10 bases between the two ends. Germline assignment: CDR1 ENHRY and CDR2 SYGVKD. CDR3 bases: TGTGCCATCACTAGGCGGGAGAACACTGAAGCTTTCTTT. It codes for CAITRRENTEAFF.

The chain links TRBV6-5 to TRBJ1-1; perhaps TRBD1 as D (6 bases). Per germline, CDR1 MNHEY and CDR2 SVGAGI. This CDR3 is 16 amino acids long. Trimming removed 0 bases at V and 2 bases at J, with 13 bases between. This chain's CDR3 is CASSYSRGSPNTEAFF. Written as DNA, the CDR3 is TGTGCCAGCAGTTACTCGAGGGGGAGCCCCAACACTGAAGCTTTCTTT.

This sequence joins TRBV28 and TRBJ2-1; 9 bases match TRBD2. Unmatched junction bases numbered 10, after V lost 7 bases and J lost 0 bases. The CDR3 is 17 amino acids. Looked up from germline, CDR1 is MDHEN and CDR2 is SYDVKM. CDR3 nucleotides: TGTGCCAGCAAAATTAGCGGGGGCCCGAGCTCCTACAATGAGCAGTTCTTC. It encodes CASKISGGPSSYNEQFF.

The chain recombines TRBV11-2 with TRBJ2-7; tentatively, D is TRBD1 (5 bases). Germline values: CDR1 SGHAT, CDR2 FQNNGV. The CDR3 covers 13 residues. V lost 6 bases and J lost 3, with 12 bases in between. The CDR3 spells CASSFSRGYEQYF. DNA for the CDR3: TGTGCCAGCAGTTTTAGTAGGGGCTACGAGCAGTACTTC.

This chain joins TRBV6-5 and TRBJ1-1; a weak D match, TRBD1 (6 bases). The V end lost 4 bases, the J end lost 0 bases, and 12 bases lay between the germline ends. The length of the CDR3 is 15 residues. From germline, CDR1 is MNHEY and CDR2 SVGAGI. Here the CDR3 DNA reads TGTGCCAGCAGTTTCCCGACAGGTTTGAACACTGAAGCTTTCTTT. Protein sequence: CASSFPTGLNTEAFF.

The chain combines TRBV5-4 with TRBJ1-2; 7 nucleotides match TRBD1. From germline, CDR1 is SGHNT and CDR2 YYREEE (reference sequence). The CDR3 runs 14 residues. J lost 8 bases, V lost 3 bases, and 10 bases had no gene match. CDR3 coding DNA: TGTGCCAGCAGCTCCCCTGACAGGGAGTACGGCTACACCTTC. Its translation is CASSSPDREYGYTF.

The V and J genes are TRBV14 and TRBJ2-3; possibly TRBD1 for D (5 bases). V lost 0 bases to trimming and J lost 9 bases, with 22 bases between them. This CDR3 has 17 amino acids. Germline V CDR1 and CDR2: SGHDN, FVKESK. The CDR3 is CASSQEIGAGRGDTQYF. The CDR3 nucleotides read TGTGCCAGCAGCCAAGAAATAGGGGCAGGGCGCGGTGACACGCAGTATTTT.

The genes are TRBV6-1 and TRBJ1-2, with a weak D call TRBD1 (5 bases). The CDR3 consists of 14 residues. V was trimmed by 3 bases and J by 4 bases, leaving 12 bases between them. Germline V gene data show CDR1 as MNHNS and CDR2 as SASEGT. DNA of the CDR3: TGTGCCAGCAGTGACCCAGGGACTACCTATGGCTACACCTTC. Its protein product is CASSDPGTTYGYTF.

The chain uses TRBV15 and TRBJ2-7, with TRBD2 as a possible D gene (6 bases). V lost 3 bases and J 1 base, leaving 16 bases between the germline ends. Germline values: CDR1 LNHNV, CDR2 YYDKDF (reference sequence). CDR3 length: 16 amino acids. The CDR3 nucleotides read TGTGCCACCAGCAGGGCCTCAGCAGGGAGGTCCTACGAGCAGTACTTC. Translation: CATSRASAGRSYEQYF.

The gene calls are TRBV24-1 and TRBJ2-7; 9 bases agree with TRBD1. CDR3 length equals 15 residues. CDR1 and CDR2 from the germline V gene are KGHDR and SFDVKD. Germline trimming cut 6 bases from V and 9 bases from J; bases unmatched to any gene: 14. The CDR3, as DNA: TGTGCCACCAGTCCCTCCGGGACAGGGCGTCCCGGGCAGTACTTC. This gives the protein CATSPSGTGRPGQYF.

V gene TRBV28 combines with J gene TRBJ2-3, with D possibly being TRBD2 (5 bases). The CDR3 runs 13 residues. Trimming took 2 bases from V and 8 from J, leaving 11 bases between them. CDR1 MDHEN and CDR2 SYDVKM come from the germline V gene. CDR3 region: CASSLPMAGTQYF. Written as DNA, the CDR3 is TGTGCCAGCAGTTTACCCATGGCGGGTACGCAGTATTTT. The full variable domain, in which reference TRBV28 and TRBJ2-3 provide the parts outside the CDR3, is DVKVTQSSRYLVKRTGEKVFLECVQDMDHENMFWYRQDPGLGLRLIYFSYDVKMKEKGDIPEGYSVSREKKERFSLILESASTNQTSMYLCASSLPMAGTQYFGPGTRLTVL.

The chain uses TRBV18 and TRBJ1-5; perhaps TRBD1 as D (5 bases). There are 15 residues in the CDR3. The V gene's germline CDR1 is KGHSH and CDR2 LQKENI. V was pared by 4 bases and J by 5 bases, with 15 bases between. As DNA, the CDR3 is TGTGCCAGCTCACTGTCGGGGGGAGGGGATCAGCCCCAGCATTTT. It is translated as CASSLSGGGDQPQHF. The full variable domain, completed using reference TRBV18 and TRBJ1-5, is NAGVMQNPRHLVRRRGQEARLRCSPMKGHSHVYWYRQLPEEGLKFMVYLQKENIIDESGMPKERFSAEFPKEGPSILRIQQVVRGDSAAYFCASSLSGGGDQPQHFGDGTRLSIL.

The chain links TRBV19 to TRBJ2-5, with a possible D match to TRBD2 (7 bases). The CDR3 length is 14 residues. Trimming stripped 3 bases from V and 4 bases from J, with 12 bases between. Germline V gene data show CDR1 as LNHDA and CDR2 as SQIVND (reference sequence). The chain's CDR3 is CASSMGGRGETQYF. CDR3 nucleotide sequence: TGTGCCAGTAGTATGGGGGGGCGGGGAGAGACCCAGTACTTC. Filled out from reference TRBV19 and TRBJ2-5, the complete variable domain reads DGGITQSPKYLFRKEGQNVTLSCEQNLNHDAMYWYRQDPGQGLRLIYYSQIVNDFQKGDIAEGYSVSREKKESFPLTVTSAQKNPTAFYLCASSMGGRGETQYFGPGTRLLVL.

CDR3 in DNA: TGCGCCAGCAGTTATTCCGGGACAACTAACTATGGCTACACCTTC. Its translation: CASSYSGTTNYGYTF. This chain links TRBV5-1 with TRBJ1-2, with D perhaps TRBD1 (6 bases). The germline V gene has CDR1 SGHRS and CDR2 YFSETQ. CDR3 length: 15 residues. V lost 5 bases to trimming and J lost 0 bases, with 14 bases between them.

This clone was detected only once. V and J are TRBV6-5 and TRBJ1-5; TRBD1 matches at 7 bases. This CDR3 contains 15 residues. Germline CDR1 reads MNHEY; CDR2 reads SVGAGI. Unmatched junction bases numbered 10, after V lost 6 bases and J lost 5 bases. The CDR3 region is CASSLNRGIDQPQHF. For the CDR3, the DNA is TGTGCCAGCAGCCTAAACAGGGGAATTGATCAGCCCCAGCATTTT.

The chain links TRBV29-1 to TRBJ1-1; 8 nucleotides line up with TRBD1. The germline gives CDR1 SQVTM, CDR2 ANQGSEA. CDR3 size: 11 residues. V dropped 4 bases and J dropped 10; count of bases not matched to a gene: 5. The CDR3 protein is CSVGQGQSAFF. CDR3 DNA sequence: TGCAGCGTTGGACAGGGGCAATCAGCTTTCTTT.

The chain employs TRBV4-1 and TRBJ1-5, with a tentative D call TRBD1 (5 bases). Germline CDR1 and CDR2: MGHRA and YSYEKL. CDR3 length: 18 residues. V shed 4 bases and J shed 5 bases, with 24 bases lying between them. DNA of the CDR3: TGCGCCAGCAGCCCAGCCCTGGAGGGACGGGTTCCTCATCAGCCCCAGCATTTT. Translated, it gives CASSPALEGRVPHQPQHF.

The chain joins TRBV2 to TRBJ1-2, with D hard to call. This CDR3 contains 13 residues. V lost 7 bases and J lost 4, with 13 bases in between. Germline V gene data show CDR1 as SNHLY and CDR2 as FYNNEI. The CDR3 sequence is CASTQADTYGYTF. CDR3 nucleotides: TGTGCCAGCACCCAGGCAGACACCTATGGCTACACCTTC.

This chain uses TRBV2 with TRBJ1-2; 9 positions match TRBD1. Germline V gene lookup returns CDR1 SNHLY and CDR2 FYNNEI. V shed 6 bases and J 4 bases; nucleotides not matched to a gene: 12. This CDR3 comprises 16 residues. In DNA, the CDR3 is TGTGCCAGCAGCTGGGACAGGGAGGGACGGGGCTATGGCTACACCTTC. It encodes CASSWDREGRGYGYTF.

This clone has only one observation. The chain uses TRBV30 and TRBJ2-7; D remains unclear. Germline lookup yields CDR1 GTSNPN and CDR2 SVGIG (reference sequence). The V end lost 3 bases, the J end lost 0 bases, and 9 bases lay between the germline ends. This CDR3 has 13 amino acids. DNA of the CDR3: TGTGCCTGGAGGACTTTCAGCTCCTACGAGCAGTACTTC. It is translated as CAWRTFSSYEQYF.